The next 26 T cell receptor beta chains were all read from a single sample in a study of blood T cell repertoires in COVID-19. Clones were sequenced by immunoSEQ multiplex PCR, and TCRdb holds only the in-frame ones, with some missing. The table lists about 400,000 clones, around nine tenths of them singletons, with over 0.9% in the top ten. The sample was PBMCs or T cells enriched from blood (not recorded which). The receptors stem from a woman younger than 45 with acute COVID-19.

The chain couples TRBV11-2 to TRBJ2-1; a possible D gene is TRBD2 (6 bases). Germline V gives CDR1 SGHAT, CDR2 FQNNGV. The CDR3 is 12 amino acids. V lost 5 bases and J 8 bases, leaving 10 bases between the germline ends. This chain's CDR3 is CASSRTGDEQFF. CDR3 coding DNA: TGTGCCAGCAGCCGAACGGGGGATGAGCAGTTCTTC.

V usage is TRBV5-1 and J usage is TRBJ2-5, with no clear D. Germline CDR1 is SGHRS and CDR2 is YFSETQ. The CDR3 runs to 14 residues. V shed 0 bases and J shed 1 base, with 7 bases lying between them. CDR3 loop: CASSLAYGQETQYF. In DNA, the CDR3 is TGCGCCAGCAGCTTGGCCTACGGCCAAGAGACCCAGTACTTC.

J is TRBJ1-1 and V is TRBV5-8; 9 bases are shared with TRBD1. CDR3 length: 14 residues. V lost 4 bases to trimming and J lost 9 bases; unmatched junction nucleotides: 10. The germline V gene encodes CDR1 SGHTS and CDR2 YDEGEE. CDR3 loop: CASSIQGALDQAFF. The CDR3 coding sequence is TGTGCCAGCAGCATACAGGGGGCTCTTGATCAAGCTTTCTTT. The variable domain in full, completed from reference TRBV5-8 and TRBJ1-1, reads EAGVTQSPTHLIKTRGQQATLRCSPISGHTSVYWYQQALGLGLQFLLWYDEGEERNRGNFPPRFSGRQFPNYSSELNVNALELEDSALYLCASSIQGALDQAFFGQGTRLTVV.

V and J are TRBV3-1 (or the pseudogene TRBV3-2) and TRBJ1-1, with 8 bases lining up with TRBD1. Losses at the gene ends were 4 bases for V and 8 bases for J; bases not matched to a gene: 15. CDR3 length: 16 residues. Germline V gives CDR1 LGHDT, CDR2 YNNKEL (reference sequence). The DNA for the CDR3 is TGTGCCAGCAGCCTCCGGACAGGGAGAGAACAGGGCGAAGCTTTCTTT. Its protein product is CASSLRTGREQGEAFF.

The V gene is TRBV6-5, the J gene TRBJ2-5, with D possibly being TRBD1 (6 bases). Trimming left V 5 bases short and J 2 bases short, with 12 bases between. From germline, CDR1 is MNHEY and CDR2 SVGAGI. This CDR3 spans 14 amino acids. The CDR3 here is CASSPTGSQETQYF. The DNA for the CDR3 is TGTGCCAGCAGTCCGACAGGATCTCAAGAGACCCAGTACTTC.

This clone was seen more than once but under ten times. CDR3: CATSEGLANSDTQYF. Here the CDR3 DNA reads TGTGCCACCAGTGAGGGACTAGCGAACTCAGATACGCAGTATTTT. This chain joins TRBV24-1 and TRBJ2-3; 10 bases agree with TRBD2. With V trimmed by 4 bases and J by 4 bases, 4 bases remained unmatched. This CDR3 is built from 15 residues. Germline V gene sequence: CDR1 KGHDR, CDR2 SFDVKD.

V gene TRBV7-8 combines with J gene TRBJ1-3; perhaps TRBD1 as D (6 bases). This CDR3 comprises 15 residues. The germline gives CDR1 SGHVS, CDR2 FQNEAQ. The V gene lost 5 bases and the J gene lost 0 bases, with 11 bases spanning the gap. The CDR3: CASSEQGVSGNTIYF. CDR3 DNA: TGTGCCAGCAGCGAACAGGGTGTCTCTGGAAACACCATATATTTT.

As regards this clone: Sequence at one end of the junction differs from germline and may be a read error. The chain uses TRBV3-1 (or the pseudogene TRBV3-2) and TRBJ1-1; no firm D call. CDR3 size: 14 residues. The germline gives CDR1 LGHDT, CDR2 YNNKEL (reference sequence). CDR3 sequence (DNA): TGTGCCAGCAGTCAAGGAGGCTCGGGCACTGAAGCTTTCTTT. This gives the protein CASSQGGSGTEAFF.

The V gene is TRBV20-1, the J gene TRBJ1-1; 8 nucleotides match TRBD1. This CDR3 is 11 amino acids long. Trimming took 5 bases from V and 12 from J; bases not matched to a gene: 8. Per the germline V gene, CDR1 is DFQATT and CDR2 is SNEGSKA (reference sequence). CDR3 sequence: CSAARTGRSFF. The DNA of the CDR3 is TGCAGTGCTGCCCGGACAGGGAGATCTTTCTTT.

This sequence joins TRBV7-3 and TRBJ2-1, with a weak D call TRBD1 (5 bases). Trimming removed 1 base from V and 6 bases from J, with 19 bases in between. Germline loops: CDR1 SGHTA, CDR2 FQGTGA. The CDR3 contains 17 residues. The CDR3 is CASSLNPGRERFNEQFF. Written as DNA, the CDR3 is TGTGCCAGCAGCTTAAACCCGGGCAGGGAACGTTTCAATGAGCAGTTCTTC.

This chain's CDR3 is CASRGGTGANYGYTF. CDR3 bases: TGTGCCAGCAGGGGAGGGACAGGGGCTAACTATGGCTACACCTTC. The chain combines TRBV9 with TRBJ1-2; TRBD1 matches at 10 bases. The CDR3 has 15 residues. Losses at the gene ends were 5 bases for V and 0 bases for J; bases not matched to a gene: 4. Germline CDR1 and CDR2: SGDLS and YYNGEE.

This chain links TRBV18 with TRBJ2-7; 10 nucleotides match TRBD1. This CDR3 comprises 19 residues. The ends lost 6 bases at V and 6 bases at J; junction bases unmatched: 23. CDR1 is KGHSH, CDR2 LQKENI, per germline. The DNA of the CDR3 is TGTGCCAGCTCCGCAATGACAGGGGGCGGGTATGGCGGACGTTTCGAGCAGTACTTC. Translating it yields CASSAMTGGGYGGRFEQYF.

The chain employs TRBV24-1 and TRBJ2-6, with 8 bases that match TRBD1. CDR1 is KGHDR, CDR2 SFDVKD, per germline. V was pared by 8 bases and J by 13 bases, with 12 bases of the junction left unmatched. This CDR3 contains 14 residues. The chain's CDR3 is CATTGTGPPWVLTF. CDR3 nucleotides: TGTGCCACCACCGGGACAGGCCCTCCGTGGGTCCTGACTTTC.

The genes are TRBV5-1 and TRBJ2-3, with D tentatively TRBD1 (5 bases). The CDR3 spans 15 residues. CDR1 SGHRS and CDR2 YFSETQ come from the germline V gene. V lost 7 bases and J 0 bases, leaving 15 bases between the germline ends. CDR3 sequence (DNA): TGCGCCAGCTGGCAGGGTTTTCAGAGCACAGATACGCAGTATTTT. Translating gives CASWQGFQSTDTQYF. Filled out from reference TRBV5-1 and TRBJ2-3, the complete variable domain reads KAGVTQTPRYLIKTRGQQVTLSCSPISGHRSVSWYQQTPGQGLQFLFEYFSETQRNKGNFPGRFSGRQFSNSRSEMNVSTLELGDSALYLCASWQGFQSTDTQYFGPGTRLTVL.

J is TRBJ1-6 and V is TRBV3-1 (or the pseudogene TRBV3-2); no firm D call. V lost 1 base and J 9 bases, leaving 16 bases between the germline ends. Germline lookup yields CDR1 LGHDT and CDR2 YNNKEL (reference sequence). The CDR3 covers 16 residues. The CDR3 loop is CASSQVDSRRGSPLHF. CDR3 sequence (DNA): TGTGCCAGCAGCCAAGTTGACTCCCGGCGGGGTTCACCCCTCCACTTT.

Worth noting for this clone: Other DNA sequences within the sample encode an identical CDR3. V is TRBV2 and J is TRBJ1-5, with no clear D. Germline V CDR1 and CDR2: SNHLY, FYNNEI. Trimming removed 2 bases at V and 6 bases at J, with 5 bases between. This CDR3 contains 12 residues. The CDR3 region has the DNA TGTGCCAGCAGTGAATCAGGTCAGCCCCAGCATTTT. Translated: CASSESGQPQHF.

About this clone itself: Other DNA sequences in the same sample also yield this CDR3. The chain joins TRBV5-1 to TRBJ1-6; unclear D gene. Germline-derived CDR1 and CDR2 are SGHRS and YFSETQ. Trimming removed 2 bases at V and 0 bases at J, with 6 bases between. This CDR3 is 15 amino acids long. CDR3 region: CASSLGSSYNSPLHF. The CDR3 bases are TGCGCCAGCAGCTTAGGGAGCTCCTATAATTCACCCCTCCACTTT.

In DNA, the CDR3 is TGTGCCAGCAGCTACCGACAGCTTATGAACACTGAAGCTTTCTTT. Protein sequence: CASSYRQLMNTEAFF. J is TRBJ1-1 and V is TRBV7-9; D is perhaps TRBD1 (5 bases). Germline lookup yields CDR1 SEHNR and CDR2 FQNEAQ (reference sequence). This CDR3 is 15 amino acids long. V was clipped by 4 bases and J by 0 bases, with 12 bases between them.

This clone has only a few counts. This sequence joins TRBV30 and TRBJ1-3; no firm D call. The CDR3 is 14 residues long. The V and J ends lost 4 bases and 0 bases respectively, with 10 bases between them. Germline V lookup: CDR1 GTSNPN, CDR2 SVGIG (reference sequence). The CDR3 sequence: CAWTFGSSGNTIYF. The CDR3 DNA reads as TGTGCCTGGACCTTTGGCAGCTCTGGAAACACCATATATTTT.

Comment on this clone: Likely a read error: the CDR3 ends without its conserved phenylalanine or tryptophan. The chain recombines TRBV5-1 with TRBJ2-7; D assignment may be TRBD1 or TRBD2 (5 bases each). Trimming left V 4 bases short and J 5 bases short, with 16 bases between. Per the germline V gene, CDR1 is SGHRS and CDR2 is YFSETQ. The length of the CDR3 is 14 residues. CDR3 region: CASSLLQQGHEQYL. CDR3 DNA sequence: TGCGCCAGCAGCCTCCTGCAGCAGGGACACGAGCAGTACCTC.

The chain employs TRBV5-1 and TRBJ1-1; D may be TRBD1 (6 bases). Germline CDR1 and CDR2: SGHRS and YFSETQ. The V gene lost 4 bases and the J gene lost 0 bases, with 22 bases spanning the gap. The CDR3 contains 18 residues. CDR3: CASSRIPPDRYMNTEAFF. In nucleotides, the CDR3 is TGCGCCAGCAGCCGTATCCCCCCGGACAGATATATGAACACTGAAGCTTTCTTT.

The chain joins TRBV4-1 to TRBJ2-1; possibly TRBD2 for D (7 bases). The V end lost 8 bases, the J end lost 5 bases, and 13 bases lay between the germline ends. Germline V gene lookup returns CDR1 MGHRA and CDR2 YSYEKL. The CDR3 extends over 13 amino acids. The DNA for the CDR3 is TGCGCCAGCGGGGGGGGGCGGGACAATGAGCAGTTCTTC. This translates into CASGGGRDNEQFF.

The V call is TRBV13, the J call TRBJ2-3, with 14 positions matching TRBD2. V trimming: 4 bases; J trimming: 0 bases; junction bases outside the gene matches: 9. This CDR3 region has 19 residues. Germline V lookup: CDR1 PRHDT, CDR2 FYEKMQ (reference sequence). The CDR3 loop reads CASSSPPGLAGASTDTQYF. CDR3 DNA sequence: TGTGCCAGCAGCTCTCCTCCGGGACTAGCGGGGGCTAGCACAGATACGCAGTATTTT.

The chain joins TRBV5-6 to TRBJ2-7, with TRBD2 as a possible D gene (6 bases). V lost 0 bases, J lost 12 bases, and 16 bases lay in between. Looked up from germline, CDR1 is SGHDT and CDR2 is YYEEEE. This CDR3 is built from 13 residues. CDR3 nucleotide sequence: TGTGCCAGCAGCTTGGGGGTTACAGGAGGGATGTACTTC. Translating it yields CASSLGVTGGMYF.

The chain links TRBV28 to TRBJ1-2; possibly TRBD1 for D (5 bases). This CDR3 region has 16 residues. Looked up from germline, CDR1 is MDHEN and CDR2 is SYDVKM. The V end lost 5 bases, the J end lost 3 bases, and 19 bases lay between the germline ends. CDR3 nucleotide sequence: TGTGCCAGCAGTCAGAGTTCAGGACACGAGGACTATGGCTACACCTTC. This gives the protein CASSQSSGHEDYGYTF.

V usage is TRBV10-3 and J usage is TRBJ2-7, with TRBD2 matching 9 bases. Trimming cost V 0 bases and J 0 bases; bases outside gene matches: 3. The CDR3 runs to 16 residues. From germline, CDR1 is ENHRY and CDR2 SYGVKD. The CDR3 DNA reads TGTGCCATCAGTGAGTCAGGAGCGGGGGGCTCCTACGAGCAGTACTTC. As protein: CAISESGAGGSYEQYF.